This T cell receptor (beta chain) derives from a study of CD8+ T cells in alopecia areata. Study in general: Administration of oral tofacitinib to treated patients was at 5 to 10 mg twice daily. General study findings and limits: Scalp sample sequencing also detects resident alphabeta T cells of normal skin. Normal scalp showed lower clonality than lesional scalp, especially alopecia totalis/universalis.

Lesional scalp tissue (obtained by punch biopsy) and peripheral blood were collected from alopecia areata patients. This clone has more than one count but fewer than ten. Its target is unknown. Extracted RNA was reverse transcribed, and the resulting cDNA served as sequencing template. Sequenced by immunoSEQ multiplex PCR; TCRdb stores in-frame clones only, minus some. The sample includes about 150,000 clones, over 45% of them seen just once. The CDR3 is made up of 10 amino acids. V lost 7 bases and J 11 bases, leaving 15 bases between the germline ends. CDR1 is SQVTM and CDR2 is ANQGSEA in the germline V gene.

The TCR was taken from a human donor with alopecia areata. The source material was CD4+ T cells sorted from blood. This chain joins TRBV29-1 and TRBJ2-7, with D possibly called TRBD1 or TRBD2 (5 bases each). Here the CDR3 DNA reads TGCAGCGCCGAAGGAAGGGACGAGTACTTC. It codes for CSAEGRDEYF.